This TCR beta chain was obtained from a study of control samples from healthy donors and cancer patients (dated by TCRdb to about 2020). The library was generated by the immunoSEQ multiplex PCR assay. As stored in TCRdb, this immuneACCESS dataset retains in-frame rearrangements with V and J assigned. A fraction of the clones does not appear; measured against another copy, unresolved V genes explain less than half of the discrepancy, and the remainder lacks a known reason. In this sample the table shows roughly 18,000 clones, 70% to 90% of which occur a single time. The biggest ten clones account for 8% to 10% of the sample. V is reduced by 4 bases and J by 7 bases, leaving a spacing of 18 bases between them. CDR1 and CDR2 were assigned from the germline V gene as SGHRS and YFSETQ. The cysteine opens and the phenylalanine closes a CDR3 of 15 amino acids. Only CDR3 DNA remains: 45 bases, in frame from the first base.

A word on this clone: No antigen is known for it. No much larger clone is present one base from it, and per-base qualities are unavailable.

The sequencing sample was made of PBMCs. Recombination joined TRBV5-1 with TRBJ2-1; the D gene identity is not certain. This TCR derives from a woman between 55 and 75 years old with head and neck cancer. The DNA sequence follows: TGCGCCAGCAGCCGATTCCAGAATCCCCCTAATGAGCAGTTCTTC. Translated, this gives CASSRFQNPPNEQFF.